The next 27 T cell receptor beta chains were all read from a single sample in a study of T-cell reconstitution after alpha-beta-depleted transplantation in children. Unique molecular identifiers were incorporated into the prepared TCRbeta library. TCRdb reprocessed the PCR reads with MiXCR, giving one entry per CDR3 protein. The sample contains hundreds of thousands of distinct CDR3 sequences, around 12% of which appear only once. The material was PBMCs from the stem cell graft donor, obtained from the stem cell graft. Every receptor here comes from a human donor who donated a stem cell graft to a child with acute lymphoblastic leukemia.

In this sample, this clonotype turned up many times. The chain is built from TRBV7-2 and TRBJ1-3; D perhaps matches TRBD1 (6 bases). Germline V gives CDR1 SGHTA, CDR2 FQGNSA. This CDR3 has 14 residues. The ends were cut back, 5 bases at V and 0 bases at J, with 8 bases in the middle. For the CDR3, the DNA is TGTGCCAGCAGCCGACAGGTCTCTGGAAACACCATATATTTT. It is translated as CASSRQVSGNTIYF.

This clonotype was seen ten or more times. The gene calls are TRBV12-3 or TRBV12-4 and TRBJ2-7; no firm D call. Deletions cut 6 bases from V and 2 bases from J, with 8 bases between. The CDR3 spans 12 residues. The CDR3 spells CASSPTTYEQYF. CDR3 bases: TGTGCCAGCAGCCCCACGACCTACGAGCAGTACTTC.

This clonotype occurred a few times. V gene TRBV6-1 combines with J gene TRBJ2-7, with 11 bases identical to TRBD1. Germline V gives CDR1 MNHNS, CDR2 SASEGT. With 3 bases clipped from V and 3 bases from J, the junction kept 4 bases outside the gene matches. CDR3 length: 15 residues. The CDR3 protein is CASSERDRGNYEQYF. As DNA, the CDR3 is TGTGCCAGCAGTGAGCGGGACAGGGGGAACTACGAGCAGTACTTC.

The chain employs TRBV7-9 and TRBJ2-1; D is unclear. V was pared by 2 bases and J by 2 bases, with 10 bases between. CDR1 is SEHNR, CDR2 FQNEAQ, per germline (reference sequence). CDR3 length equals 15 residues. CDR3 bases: TGTGCCAGCAGCTTACCGGGCATCGCCTACAATGAGCAGTTCTTC. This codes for CASSLPGIAYNEQFF.

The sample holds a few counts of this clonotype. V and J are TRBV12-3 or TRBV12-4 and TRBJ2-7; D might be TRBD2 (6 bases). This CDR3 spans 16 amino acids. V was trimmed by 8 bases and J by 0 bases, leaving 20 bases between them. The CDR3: CASSPAGNPSSYEQYF. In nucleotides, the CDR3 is TGTGCCAGCTCGCCGGCGGGGAACCCAAGCTCCTACGAGCAGTACTTC.

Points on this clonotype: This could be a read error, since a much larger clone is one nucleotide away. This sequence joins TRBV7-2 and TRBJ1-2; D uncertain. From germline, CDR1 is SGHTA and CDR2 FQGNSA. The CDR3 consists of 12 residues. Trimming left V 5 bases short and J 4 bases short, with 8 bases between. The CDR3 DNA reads TGTGCCAGCAGCCGACAAGTCTATGGCTACACCTTC. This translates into CASSRQVYGYTF.

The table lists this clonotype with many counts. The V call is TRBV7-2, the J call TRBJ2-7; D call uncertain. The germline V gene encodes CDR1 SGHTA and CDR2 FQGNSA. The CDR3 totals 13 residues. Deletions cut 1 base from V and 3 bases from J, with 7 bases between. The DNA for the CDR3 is TGTGCCAGCAGCTTAGACTACCTCTACGAGCAGTACTTC. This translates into CASSLDYLYEQYF.

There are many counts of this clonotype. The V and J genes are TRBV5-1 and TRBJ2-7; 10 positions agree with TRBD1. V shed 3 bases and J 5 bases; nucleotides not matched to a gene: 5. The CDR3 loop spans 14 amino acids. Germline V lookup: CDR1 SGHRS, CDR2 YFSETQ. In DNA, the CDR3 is TGCGCCAGCAGCTCGACAGGGGGCATGGACGAGCAGTACTTC. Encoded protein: CASSSTGGMDEQYF.

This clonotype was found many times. The DNA for the CDR3 is TGTGCCAGCAGCCAAGACAGGGGGCTTTTTGGCTACACCTTC. This encodes CASSQDRGLFGYTF. V usage is TRBV14 and J usage is TRBJ1-2, with 8 bases aligning to TRBD1. The germline V gene encodes CDR1 SGHDN and CDR2 FVKESK. V shed 0 bases and J 7 bases; nucleotides not matched to a gene: 4. This CDR3 is built from 14 residues. The entire variable domain, with the rest obtained from reference TRBV14 and TRBJ1-2, is as follows: EAGVTQFPSHSVIEKGQTVTLRCDPISGHDNLYWYRRVMGKEIKFLLHFVKESKQDESGMPNNRFLAERTGGTYSTLKVQPAELEDSGVYFCASSQDRGLFGYTFGSGTRLTVV.

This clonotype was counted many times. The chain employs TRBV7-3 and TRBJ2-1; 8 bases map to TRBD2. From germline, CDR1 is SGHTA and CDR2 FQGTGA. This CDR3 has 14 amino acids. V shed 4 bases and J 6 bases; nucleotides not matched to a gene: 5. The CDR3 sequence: CASSSREAINEQFF. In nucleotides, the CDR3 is TGTGCCAGCAGCTCGCGGGAGGCGATCAATGAGCAGTTCTTC.

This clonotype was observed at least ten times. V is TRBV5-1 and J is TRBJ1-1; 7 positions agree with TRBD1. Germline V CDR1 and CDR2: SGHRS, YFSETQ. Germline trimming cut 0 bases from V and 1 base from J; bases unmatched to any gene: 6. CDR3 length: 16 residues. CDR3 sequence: CASSLGQGHRNTEAFF. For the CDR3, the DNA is TGCGCCAGCAGCTTGGGACAGGGTCATCGGAACACTGAAGCTTTCTTT.

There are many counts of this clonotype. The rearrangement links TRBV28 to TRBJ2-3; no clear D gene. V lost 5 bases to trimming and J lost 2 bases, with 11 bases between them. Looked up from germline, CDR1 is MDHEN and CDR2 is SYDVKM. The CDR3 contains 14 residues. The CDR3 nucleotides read TGTGCCAGCAGTCCCTCGCAGGACACAGATACGCAGTATTTT. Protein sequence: CASSPSQDTDTQYF. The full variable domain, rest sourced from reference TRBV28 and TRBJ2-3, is DVKVTQSSRYLVKRTGEKVFLECVQDMDHENMFWYRQDPGLGLRLIYFSYDVKMKEKGDIPEGYSVSREKKERFSLILESASTNQTSMYLCASSPSQDTDTQYFGPGTRLTVL.

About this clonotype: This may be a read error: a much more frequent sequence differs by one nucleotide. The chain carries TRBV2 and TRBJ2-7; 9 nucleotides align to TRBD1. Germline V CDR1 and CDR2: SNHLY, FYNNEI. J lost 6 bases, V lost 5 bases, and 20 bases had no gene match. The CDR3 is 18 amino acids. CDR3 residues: CASSPGPGTGRLAGEQYF. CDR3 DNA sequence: TGTGCCAGCAGTCCTGGGCCCGGGACAGGGCGACTCGCGGGCGAGCAGTACTTC.

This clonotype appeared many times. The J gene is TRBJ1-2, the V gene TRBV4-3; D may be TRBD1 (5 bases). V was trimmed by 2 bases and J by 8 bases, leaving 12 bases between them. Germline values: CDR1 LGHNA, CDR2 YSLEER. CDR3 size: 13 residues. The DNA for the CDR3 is TGCGCCAGCAGCCAAAAAGGGGCTATCGGCTACACCTTC. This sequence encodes CASSQKGAIGYTF.

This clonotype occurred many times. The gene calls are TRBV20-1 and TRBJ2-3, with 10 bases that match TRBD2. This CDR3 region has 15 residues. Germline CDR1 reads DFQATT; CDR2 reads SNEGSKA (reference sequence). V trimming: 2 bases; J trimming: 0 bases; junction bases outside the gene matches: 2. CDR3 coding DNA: TGCAGTGCTAGACGGACTAGCGGCAGCACAGATACGCAGTATTTT. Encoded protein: CSARRTSGSTDTQYF.

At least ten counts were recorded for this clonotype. The CDR3 loop reads CSAPSGGNYGYTF. CDR3 DNA sequence: TGCAGTGCTCCGTCCGGGGGGAACTATGGCTACACCTTC. This rearrangement joins TRBV20-1 to TRBJ1-2; D is possibly TRBD1 (5 bases). V was cut by 5 bases and J by 2 bases, with 12 bases left in between. Per germline, CDR1 DFQATT and CDR2 SNEGSKA (reference sequence). This CDR3 comprises 13 residues.

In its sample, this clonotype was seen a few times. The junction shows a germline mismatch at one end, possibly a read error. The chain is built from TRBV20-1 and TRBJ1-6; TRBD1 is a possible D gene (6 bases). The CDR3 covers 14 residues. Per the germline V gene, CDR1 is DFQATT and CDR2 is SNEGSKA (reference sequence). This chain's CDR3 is CSARGAALFSALHF. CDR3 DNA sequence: TGCAGTGCTAGGGGGGCAGCCCTTTTTTCAGCCCTCCACTTT.

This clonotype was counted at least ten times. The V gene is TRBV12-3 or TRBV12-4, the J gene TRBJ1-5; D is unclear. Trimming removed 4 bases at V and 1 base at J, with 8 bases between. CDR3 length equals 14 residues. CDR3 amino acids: CASSWTASNQPQHF. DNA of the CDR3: TGTGCCAGCAGTTGGACGGCCAGCAATCAGCCCCAGCATTTT.

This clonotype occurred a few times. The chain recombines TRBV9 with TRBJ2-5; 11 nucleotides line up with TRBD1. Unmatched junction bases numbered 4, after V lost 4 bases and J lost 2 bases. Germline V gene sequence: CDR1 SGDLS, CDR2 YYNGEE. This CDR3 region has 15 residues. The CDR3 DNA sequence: TGTGCCAGCAGCCGGGACAGGGGGAATCAAGAGACCCAGTACTTC. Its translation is CASSRDRGNQETQYF.

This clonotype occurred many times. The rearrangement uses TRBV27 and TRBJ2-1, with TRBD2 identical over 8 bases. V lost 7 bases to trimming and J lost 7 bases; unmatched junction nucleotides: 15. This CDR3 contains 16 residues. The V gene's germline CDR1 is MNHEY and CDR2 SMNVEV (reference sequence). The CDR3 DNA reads TGTGCCAGCATTTCGGGGGGGGCTACCTCCCAAAATGAGCAGTTCTTC. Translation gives CASISGGATSQNEQFF.

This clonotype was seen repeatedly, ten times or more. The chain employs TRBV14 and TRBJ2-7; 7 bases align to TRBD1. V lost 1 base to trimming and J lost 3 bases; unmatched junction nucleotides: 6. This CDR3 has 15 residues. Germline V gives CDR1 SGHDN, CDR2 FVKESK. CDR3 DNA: TGTGCCAGCAGCCAAGGACGGACAGGCTTCTACGAGCAGTACTTC. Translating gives CASSQGRTGFYEQYF. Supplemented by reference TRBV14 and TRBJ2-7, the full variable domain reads EAGVTQFPSHSVIEKGQTVTLRCDPISGHDNLYWYRRVMGKEIKFLLHFVKESKQDESGMPNNRFLAERTGGTYSTLKVQPAELEDSGVYFCASSQGRTGFYEQYFGPGTRLTVT.

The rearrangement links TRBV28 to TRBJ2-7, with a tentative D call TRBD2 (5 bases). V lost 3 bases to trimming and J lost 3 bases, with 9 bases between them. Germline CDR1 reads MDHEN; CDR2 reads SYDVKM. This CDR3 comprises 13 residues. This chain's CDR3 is CASSFRGLYEQYF. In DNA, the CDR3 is TGTGCCAGCAGTTTCCGAGGGCTCTACGAGCAGTACTTC.

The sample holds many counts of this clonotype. CDR3 sequence: CASIGGLNTEAFF. The CDR3 nucleotides are TGCGCCAGCATAGGCGGCCTGAACACTGAAGCTTTCTTT. The chain combines TRBV5-1 with TRBJ1-1; no clear D. The V and J ends lost 6 bases and 0 bases respectively, with 9 bases between them. The CDR3 covers 13 residues. Germline lookup yields CDR1 SGHRS and CDR2 YFSETQ.

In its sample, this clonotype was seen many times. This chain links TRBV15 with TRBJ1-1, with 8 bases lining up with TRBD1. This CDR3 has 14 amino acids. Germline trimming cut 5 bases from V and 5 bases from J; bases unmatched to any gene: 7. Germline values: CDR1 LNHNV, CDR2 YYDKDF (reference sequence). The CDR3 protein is CATSGDRGGTEAFF. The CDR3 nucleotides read TGTGCCACCAGCGGCGACAGGGGTGGGACTGAAGCTTTCTTT. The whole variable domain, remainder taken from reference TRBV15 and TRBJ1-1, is DAMVIQNPRYQVTQFGKPVTLSCSQTLNHNVMYWYQQKSSQAPKLLFHYYDKDFNNEADTPDNFQSRRPNTSFCFLDIRSPGLGDTAMYLCATSGDRGGTEAFFGQGTRLTVV.

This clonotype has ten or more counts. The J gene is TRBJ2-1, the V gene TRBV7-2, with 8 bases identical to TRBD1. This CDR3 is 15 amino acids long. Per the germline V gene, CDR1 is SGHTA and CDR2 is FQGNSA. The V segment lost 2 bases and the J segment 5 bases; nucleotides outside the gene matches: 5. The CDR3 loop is CASSLTRDRNNEQFF. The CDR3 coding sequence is TGTGCCAGCAGCTTAACCCGGGACAGGAACAATGAGCAGTTCTTC.

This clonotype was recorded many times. The CDR3 reads CSASGRGSQETQYF. The DNA of the CDR3 is TGCAGTGCTAGCGGGCGGGGGTCACAAGAGACCCAGTACTTC. The rearrangement uses TRBV20-1 and TRBJ2-5; 7 bases line up with TRBD2. Germline loops: CDR1 DFQATT, CDR2 SNEGSKA (reference sequence). The junction had 6 bases not matched to a gene; V was cut back by 3 bases and J by 2 bases. The CDR3 has 14 amino acids.

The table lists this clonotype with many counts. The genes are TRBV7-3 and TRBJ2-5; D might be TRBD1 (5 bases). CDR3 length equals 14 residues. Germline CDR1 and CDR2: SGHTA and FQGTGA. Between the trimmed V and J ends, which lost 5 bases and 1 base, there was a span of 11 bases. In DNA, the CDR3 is TGTGCCAGCAGCCCCCAGGGATTCCAAGAGACCCAGTACTTC. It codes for CASSPQGFQETQYF.